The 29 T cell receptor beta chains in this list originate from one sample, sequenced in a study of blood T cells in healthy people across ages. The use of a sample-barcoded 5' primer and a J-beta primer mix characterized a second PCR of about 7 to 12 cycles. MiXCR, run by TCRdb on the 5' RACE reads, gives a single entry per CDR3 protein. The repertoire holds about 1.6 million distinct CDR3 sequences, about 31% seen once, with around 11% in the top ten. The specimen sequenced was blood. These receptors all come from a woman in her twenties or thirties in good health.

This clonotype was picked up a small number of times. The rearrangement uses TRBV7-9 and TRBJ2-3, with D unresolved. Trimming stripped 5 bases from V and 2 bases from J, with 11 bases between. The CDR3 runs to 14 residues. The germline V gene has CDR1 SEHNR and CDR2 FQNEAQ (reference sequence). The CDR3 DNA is TGTGCCAGCAGCGGATGGGAAGACACAGATACGCAGTATTTT. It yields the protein CASSGWEDTDTQYF.

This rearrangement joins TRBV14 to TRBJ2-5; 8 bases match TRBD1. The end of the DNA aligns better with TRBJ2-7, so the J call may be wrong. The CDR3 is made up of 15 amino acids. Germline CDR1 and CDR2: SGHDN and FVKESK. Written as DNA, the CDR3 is TGTGCCAGCAGCCAAGATGACAGGGGTCCGTACGAGCAGTACTTC. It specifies CASSQDDRGPYEQYF.

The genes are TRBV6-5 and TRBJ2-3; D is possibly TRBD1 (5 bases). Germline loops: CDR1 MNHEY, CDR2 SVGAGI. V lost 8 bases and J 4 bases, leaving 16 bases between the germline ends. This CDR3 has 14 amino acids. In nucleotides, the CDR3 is TGTGCCAGCTGCAGGGCCAATGGCGCAGATACGCAGTATTTT. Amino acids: CASCRANGADTQYF.

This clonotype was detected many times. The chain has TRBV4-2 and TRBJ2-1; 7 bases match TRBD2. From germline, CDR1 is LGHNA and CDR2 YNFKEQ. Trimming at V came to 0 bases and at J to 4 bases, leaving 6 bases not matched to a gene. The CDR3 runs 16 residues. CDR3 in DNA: TGTGCCAGCAGCCAAGATCGTGCGGGAGCATACAATGAGCAGTTCTTC. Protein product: CASSQDRAGAYNEQFF.

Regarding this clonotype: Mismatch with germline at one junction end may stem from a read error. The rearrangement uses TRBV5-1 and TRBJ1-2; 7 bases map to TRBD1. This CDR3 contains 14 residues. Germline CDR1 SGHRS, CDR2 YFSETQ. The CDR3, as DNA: TGCGCCAGCAGCCCGGGACAGTCCTACTACGGCTACACCTTC. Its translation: CASSPGQSYYGYTF.

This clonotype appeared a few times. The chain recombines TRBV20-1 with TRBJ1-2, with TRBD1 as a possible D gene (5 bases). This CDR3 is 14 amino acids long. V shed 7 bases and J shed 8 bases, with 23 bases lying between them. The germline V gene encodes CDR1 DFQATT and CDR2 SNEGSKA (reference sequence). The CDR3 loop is CSVGGTDHVGGYTF. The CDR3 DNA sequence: TGCAGTGTAGGAGGGACGGACCACGTAGGGGGCTACACCTTC.

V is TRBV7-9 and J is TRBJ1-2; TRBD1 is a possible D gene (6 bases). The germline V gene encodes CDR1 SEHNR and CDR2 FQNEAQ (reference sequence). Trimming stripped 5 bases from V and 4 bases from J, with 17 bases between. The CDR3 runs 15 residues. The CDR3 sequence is CASSPTQGEGYGYTF. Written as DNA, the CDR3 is TGTGCCAGCAGCCCGACACAGGGAGAGGGCTATGGCTACACCTTC. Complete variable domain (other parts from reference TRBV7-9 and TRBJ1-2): DTGVSQNPRHKITKRGQNVTFRCDPISEHNRLYWYRQTLGQGPEFLTYFQNEAQLEKSRLLSDRFSAERPKGSFSTLEIQRTEQGDSAMYLCASSPTQGEGYGYTFGSGTRLTVV.

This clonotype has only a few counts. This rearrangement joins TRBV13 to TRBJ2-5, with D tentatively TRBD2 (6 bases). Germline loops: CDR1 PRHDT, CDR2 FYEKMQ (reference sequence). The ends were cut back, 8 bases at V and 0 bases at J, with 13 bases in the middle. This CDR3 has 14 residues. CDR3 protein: CASGNRGYQETQYF. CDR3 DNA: TGTGCCAGCGGGAACCGGGGGTACCAAGAGACCCAGTACTTC.

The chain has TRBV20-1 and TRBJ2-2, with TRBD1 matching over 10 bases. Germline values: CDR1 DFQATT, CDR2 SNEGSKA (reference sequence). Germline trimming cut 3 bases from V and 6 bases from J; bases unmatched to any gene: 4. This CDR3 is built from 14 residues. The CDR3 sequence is CSARGQGMAGELFF. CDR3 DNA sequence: TGCAGTGCTAGGGGACAGGGGATGGCCGGGGAGCTGTTTTTT.

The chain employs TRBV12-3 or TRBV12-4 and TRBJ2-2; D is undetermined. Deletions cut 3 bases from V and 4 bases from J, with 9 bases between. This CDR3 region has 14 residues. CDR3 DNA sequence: TGTGCCAGCAGTTTCTTTAGCAGCACCGGGGAGCTGTTTTTT. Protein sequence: CASSFFSSTGELFF.

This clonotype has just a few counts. The CDR3 DNA reads as TGTGCCAGCTCACCGCCGTCCGGGACAGGAGTTAGATATACGCAGTATTTT. Translation: CASSPPSGTGVRYTQYF. The chain links TRBV18 to TRBJ2-3; 8 bases fit TRBD1. The CDR3 spans 17 residues. CDR1 and CDR2 from the germline V gene are KGHSH and LQKENI. J was trimmed by 7 bases and V by 3 bases; bases with no gene match: 15.

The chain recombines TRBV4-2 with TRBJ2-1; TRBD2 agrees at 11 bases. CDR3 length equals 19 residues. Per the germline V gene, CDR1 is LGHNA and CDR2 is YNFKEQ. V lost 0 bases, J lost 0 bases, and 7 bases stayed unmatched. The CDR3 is CASSQEASGGPSSYNEQFF. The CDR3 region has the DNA TGTGCCAGCAGCCAAGAGGCTAGCGGGGGGCCTTCCTCCTACAATGAGCAGTTCTTC.

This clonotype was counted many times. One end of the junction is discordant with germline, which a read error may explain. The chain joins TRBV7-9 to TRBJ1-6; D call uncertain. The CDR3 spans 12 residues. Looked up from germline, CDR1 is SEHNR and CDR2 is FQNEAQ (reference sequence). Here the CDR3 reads CASSLGNSPLHF. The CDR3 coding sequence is TGCGCCAGCAGCTTGGGGAATTCACCCCTCCACTTT.

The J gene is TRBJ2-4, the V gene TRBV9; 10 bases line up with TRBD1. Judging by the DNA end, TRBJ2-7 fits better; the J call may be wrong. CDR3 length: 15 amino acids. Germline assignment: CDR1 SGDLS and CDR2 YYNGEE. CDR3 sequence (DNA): TGTGCCAGCAGCGCGGGCGACAGGGGGCTCTACGAGCAGTACTTC. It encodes CASSAGDRGLYEQYF.

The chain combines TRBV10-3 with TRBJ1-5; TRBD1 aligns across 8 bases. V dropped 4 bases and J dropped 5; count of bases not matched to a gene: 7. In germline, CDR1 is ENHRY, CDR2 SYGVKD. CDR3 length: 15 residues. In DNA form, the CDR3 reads TGTGCCATCAGTGGGGGGCAGGGGGCGGATCAGCCCCAGCATTTT. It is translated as CAISGGQGADQPQHF.

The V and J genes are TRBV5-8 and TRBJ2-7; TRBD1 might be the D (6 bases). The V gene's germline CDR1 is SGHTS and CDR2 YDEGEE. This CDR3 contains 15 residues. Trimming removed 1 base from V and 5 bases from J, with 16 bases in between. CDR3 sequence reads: CASSLIRAGDDEQYF. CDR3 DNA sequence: TGTGCCAGCAGCTTGATCCGGGCAGGGGACGACGAGCAGTACTTC. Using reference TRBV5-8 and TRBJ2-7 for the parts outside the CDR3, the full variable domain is EAGVTQSPTHLIKTRGQQATLRCSPISGHTSVYWYQQALGLGLQFLLWYDEGEERNRGNFPPRFSGRQFPNYSSELNVNALELEDSALYLCASSLIRAGDDEQYFGPGTRLTVT.

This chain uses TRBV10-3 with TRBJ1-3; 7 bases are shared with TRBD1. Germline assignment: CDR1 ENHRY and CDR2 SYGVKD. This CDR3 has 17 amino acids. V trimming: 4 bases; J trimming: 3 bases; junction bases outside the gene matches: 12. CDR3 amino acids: CAISARGAGRVGNTIYF. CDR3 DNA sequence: TGTGCCATCAGTGCCAGGGGGGCCGGTCGTGTTGGAAACACCATATATTTT.

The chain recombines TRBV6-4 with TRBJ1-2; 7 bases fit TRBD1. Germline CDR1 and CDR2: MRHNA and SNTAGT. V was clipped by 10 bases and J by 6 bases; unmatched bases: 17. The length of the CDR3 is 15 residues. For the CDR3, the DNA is TGTGCCATTCCATGGGTCCGAGGGGGCGAGAATGGCTACACCTTC. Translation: CAIPWVRGGENGYTF.

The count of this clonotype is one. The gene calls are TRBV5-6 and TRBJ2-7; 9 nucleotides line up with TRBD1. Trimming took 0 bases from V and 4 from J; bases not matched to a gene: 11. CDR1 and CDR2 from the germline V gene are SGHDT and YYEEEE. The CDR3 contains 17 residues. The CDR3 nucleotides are TGTGCCAGCAGCTTGGTGGGACAGGGTACCGTAGAGTACGAGCAGTACTTC. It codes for CASSLVGQGTVEYEQYF.

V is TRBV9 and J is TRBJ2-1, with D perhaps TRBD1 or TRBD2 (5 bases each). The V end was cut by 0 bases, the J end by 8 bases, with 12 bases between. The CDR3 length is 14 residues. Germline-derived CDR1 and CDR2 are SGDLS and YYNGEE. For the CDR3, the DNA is TGTGCCAGCAGCGTAGAGGGGAGAAGGGATGAGCAGTTCTTC. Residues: CASSVEGRRDEQFF.

The CDR3 coding sequence is TGCGCCAGCAGCCCCTACAGGGCCCTCTCTGGAAACACCATATATTTT. Its translation: CASSPYRALSGNTIYF. The V call is TRBV4-1, the J call TRBJ1-3; TRBD1 might be the D (6 bases). Trimming took off 4 bases at V and 0 bases at J, with 13 bases between the two ends. Germline CDR1 and CDR2: MGHRA and YSYEKL. The CDR3 consists of 16 residues.

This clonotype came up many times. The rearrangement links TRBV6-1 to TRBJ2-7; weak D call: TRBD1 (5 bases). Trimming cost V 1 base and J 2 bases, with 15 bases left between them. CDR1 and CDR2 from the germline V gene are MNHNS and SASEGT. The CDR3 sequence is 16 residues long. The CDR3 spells CASSEVVTVQTYEQYF. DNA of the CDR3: TGTGCCAGCAGTGAAGTGGTGACAGTTCAGACCTACGAGCAGTACTTC.

The CDR3: CASSGDTPSTDTQYF. DNA for the CDR3: TGTGCCAGCTCCGGGGACACCCCTAGCACAGATACGCAGTATTTT. The chain employs TRBV18 and TRBJ2-3; D might be TRBD1 (6 bases). The CDR3 length is 15 residues. Germline CDR1 is KGHSH and CDR2 is LQKENI. Trimming removed 6 bases at V and 0 bases at J, with 13 bases between.

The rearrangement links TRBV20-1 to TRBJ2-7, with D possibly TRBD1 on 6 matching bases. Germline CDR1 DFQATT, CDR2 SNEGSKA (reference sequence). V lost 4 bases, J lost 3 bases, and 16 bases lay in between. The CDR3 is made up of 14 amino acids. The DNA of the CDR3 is TGCAGTGCTATGGGGCAGGGGTTATTCTACGAGCAGTACTTC. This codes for CSAMGQGLFYEQYF.

The CDR3 nucleotides are TGTGCCAGCAGCTGGGACAACCCGACCACAGATACGCAGTATTTT. Its translation is CASSWDNPTTDTQYF. The chain combines TRBV5-4 with TRBJ2-3; tentative D call: TRBD1 (6 bases). Trimming cost V 3 bases and J 2 bases, with 13 bases left between them. Looked up from germline, CDR1 is SGHNT and CDR2 is YYREEE (reference sequence). The length of the CDR3 is 15 residues.

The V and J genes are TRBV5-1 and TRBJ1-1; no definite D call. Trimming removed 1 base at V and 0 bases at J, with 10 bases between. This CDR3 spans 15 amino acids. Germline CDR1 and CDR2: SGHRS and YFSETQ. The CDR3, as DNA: TGCGCCAGCAGCTTGAAGCAGGCGATGAACACTGAAGCTTTCTTT. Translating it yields CASSLKQAMNTEAFF. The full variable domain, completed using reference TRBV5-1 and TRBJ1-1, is KAGVTQTPRYLIKTRGQQVTLSCSPISGHRSVSWYQQTPGQGLQFLFEYFSETQRNKGNFPGRFSGRQFSNSRSEMNVSTLELGDSALYLCASSLKQAMNTEAFFGQGTRLTVV.

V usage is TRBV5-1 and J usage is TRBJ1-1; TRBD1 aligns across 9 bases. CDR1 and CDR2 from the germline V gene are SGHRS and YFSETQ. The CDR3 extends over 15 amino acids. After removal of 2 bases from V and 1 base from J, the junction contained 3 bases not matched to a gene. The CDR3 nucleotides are TGCGCCAGCAGCTTACAGGGGGCTCAGAACACTGAAGCTTTCTTT. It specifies CASSLQGAQNTEAFF.

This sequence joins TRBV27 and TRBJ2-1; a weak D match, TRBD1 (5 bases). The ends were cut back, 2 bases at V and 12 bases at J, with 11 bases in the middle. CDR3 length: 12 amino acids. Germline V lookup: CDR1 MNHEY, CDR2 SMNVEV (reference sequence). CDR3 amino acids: CASSLARQRQFF. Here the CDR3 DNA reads TGTGCCAGCAGTTTAGCCAGACAGAGGCAGTTCTTC.

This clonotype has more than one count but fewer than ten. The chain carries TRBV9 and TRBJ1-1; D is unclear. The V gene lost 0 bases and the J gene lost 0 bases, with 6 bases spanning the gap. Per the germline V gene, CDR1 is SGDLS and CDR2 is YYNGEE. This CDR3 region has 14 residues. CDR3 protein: CASSVGFVNTEAFF. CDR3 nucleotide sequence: TGTGCCAGCAGCGTAGGGTTCGTGAACACTGAAGCTTTCTTT.